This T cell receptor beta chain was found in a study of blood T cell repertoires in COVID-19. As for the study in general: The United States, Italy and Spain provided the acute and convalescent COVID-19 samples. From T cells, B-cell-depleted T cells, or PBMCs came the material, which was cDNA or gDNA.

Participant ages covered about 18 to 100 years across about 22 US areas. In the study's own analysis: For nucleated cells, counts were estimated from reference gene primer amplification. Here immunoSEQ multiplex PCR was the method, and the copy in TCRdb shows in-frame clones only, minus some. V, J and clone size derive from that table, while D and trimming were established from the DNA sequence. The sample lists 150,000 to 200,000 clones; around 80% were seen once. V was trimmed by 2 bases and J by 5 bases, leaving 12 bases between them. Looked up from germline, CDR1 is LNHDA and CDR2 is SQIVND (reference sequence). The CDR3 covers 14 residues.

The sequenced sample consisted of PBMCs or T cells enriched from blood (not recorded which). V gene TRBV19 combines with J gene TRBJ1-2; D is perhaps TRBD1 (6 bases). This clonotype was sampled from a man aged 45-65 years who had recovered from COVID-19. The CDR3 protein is CASSISGHDYGYTF. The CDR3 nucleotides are TGTGCCAGTAGTATATCGGGACACGATTATGGCTACACCTTC.